One TCR beta chain is described in this entry. Its antigen remains unidentified. The data were obtained in a study of T cells in localized non-small cell lung cancer. Findings and limits, study-wide: Higher blood T cell density went with longer overall survival. The study sequenced only one region of the tumor. As a result, intratumor heterogeneity could not be excluded and remains possible. Of the tissues analyzed, uninvolved adjacent lung showed maximal T cell clonality, greater than tumor. Adjacent lung tissue had a median around 50 of the top 100 clones found in the tumor.

Germline CDR1 reads KGHSH; CDR2 reads LQKENI. The CDR3 loop spans 11 amino acids. V lost 3 bases and J 5 bases, leaving 2 bases between the germline ends. Clones were sequenced by immunoSEQ multiplex PCR, and TCRdb holds only the in-frame ones, with some missing. The sample holds fewer than 50,000 clones, just over 85% seen once. The sequences come from peripheral blood mononuclear cells, collected before any cancer treatment. This chain joins TRBV18 and TRBJ2-1; no reliable D call. This TCR came from an older male donor with stage II lung adenocarcinoma. This CDR3 is CASSPDNEQFF. As DNA, the CDR3 is TGTGCCAGCTCACCGGACAATGAGCAGTTCTTC.